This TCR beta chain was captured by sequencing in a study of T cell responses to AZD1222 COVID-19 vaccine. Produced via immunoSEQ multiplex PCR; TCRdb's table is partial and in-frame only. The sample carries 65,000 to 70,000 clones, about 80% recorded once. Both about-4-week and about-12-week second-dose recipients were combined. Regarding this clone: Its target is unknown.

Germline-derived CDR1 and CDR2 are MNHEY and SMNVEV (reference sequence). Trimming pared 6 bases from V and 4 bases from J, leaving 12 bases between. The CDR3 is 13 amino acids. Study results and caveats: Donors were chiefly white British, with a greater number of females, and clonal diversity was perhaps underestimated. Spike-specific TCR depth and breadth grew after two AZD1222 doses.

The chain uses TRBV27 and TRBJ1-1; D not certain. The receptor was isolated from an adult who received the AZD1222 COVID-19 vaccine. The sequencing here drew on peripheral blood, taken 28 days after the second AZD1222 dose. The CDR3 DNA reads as TGTGCCAGCAGGGTCCTGGTCAGCACTGAAGCTTTCTTT. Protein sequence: CASRVLVSTEAFF.